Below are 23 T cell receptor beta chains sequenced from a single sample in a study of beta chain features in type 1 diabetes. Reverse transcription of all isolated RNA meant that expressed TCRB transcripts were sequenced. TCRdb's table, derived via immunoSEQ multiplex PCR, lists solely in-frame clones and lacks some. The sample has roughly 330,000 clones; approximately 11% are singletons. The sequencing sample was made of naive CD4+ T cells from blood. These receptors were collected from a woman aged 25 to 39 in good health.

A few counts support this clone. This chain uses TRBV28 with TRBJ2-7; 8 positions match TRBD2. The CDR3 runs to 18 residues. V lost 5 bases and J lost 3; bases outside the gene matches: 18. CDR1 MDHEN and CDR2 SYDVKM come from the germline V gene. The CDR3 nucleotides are TGTGCCAGCAGTCCCGTCCTGGGGCGAAGCGGGAGTGTCTACGAGCAGTACTTC. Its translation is CASSPVLGRSGSVYEQYF.

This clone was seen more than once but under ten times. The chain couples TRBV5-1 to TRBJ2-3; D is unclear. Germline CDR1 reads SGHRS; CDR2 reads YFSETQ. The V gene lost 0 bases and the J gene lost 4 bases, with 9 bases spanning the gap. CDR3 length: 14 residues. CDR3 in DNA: TGCGCCAGCAGCTTGGGGCTAGATTCAGATACGCAGTATTTT. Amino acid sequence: CASSLGLDSDTQYF.

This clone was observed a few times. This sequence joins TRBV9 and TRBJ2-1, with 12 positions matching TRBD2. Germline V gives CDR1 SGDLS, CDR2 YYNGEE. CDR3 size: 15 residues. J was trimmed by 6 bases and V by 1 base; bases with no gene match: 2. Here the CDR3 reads CASSVSSGRANEQFF. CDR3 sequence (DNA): TGTGCCAGCAGCGTATCTAGCGGGAGGGCCAATGAGCAGTTCTTC.

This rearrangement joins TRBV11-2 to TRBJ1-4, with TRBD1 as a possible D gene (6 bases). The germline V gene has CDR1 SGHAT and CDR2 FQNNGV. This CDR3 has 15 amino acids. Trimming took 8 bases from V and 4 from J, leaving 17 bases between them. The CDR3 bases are TGTGCCAGCGGACAAGGACAGACAGTTAATGAAAAACTGTTTTTT. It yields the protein CASGQGQTVNEKLFF.

The CDR3 is CAIPGQGPGANVLTF. CDR3 nucleotides: TGTGCCATCCCAGGACAGGGGCCTGGGGCCAACGTCCTGACTTTC. This sequence joins TRBV15 and TRBJ2-6, with TRBD1 matching over 9 bases. V lost 10 bases and J lost 2; bases outside the gene matches: 6. This CDR3 spans 15 amino acids. Germline-derived CDR1 and CDR2 are LNHNV and YYDKDF (reference sequence).

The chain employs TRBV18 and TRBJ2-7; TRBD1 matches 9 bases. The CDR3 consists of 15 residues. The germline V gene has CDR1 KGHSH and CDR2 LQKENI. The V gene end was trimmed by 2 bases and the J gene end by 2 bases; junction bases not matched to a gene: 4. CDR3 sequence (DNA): TGTGCCAGCTCACCAAGGACAGGGGACGCCTACGAGCAGTACTTC. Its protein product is CASSPRTGDAYEQYF.

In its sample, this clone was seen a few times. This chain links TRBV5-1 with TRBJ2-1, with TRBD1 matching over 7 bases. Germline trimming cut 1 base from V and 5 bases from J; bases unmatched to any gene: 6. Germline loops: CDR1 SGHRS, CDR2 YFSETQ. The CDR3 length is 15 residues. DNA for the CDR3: TGCGCCAGCAGCTTGTTCGACAGGGATGACAATGAGCAGTTCTTC. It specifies CASSLFDRDDNEQFF.

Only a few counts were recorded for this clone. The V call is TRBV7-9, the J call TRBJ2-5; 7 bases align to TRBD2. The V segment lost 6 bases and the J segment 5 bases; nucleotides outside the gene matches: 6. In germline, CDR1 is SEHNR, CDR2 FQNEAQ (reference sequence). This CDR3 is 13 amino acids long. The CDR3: CASSMGGHETQYF. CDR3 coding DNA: TGTGCCAGCAGTATGGGAGGGCACGAGACCCAGTACTTC.

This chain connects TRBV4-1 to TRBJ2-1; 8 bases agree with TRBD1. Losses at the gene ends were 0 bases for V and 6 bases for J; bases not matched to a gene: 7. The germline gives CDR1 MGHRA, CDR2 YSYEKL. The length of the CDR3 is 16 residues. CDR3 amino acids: CASSQEADRVRNEQFF. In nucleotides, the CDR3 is TGCGCCAGCAGCCAAGAGGCGGACAGGGTCCGCAATGAGCAGTTCTTC.

The CDR3 loop reads CSVENSLAGHEQYF. In nucleotides, the CDR3 is TGCAGCGTTGAGAATTCCCTAGCGGGGCACGAGCAGTACTTC. This chain uses TRBV29-1 with TRBJ2-7; TRBD2 agrees at 9 bases. The CDR3 consists of 14 residues. Trimming took 3 bases from V and 5 from J; bases not matched to a gene: 8. The germline CDR1 and CDR2 sequences are SQVTM and ANQGSEA.

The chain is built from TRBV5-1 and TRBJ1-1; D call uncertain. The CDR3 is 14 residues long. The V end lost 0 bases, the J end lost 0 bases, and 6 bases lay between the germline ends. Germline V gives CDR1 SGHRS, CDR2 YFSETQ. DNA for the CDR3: TGCGCCAGCAGCTTGGGAGGGATGAACACTGAAGCTTTCTTT. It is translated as CASSLGGMNTEAFF.

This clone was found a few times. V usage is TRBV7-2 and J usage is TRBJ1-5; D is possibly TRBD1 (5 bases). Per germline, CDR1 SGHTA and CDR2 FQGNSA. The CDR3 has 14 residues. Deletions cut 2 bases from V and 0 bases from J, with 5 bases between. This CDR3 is CASSLRGSNQPQHF. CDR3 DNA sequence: TGTGCCAGCAGCTTAAGGGGTAGCAATCAGCCCCAGCATTTT.

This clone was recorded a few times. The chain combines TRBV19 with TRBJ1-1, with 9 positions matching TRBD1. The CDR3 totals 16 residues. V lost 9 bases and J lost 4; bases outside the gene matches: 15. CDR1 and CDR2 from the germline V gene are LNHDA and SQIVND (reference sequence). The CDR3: CASLLRQGEIGTEAFF. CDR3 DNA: TGTGCCAGCCTCTTAAGACAGGGGGAAATCGGCACTGAAGCTTTCTTT.

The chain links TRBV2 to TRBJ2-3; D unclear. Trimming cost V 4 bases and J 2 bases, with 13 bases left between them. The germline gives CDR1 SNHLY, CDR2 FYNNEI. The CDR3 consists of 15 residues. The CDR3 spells CASSVLPIATDTQYF. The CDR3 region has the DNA TGTGCCAGCAGTGTTCTACCCATAGCCACAGATACGCAGTATTTT.

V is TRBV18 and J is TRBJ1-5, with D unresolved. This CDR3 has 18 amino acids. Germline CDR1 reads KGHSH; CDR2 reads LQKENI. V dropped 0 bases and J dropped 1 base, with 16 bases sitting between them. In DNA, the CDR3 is TGTGCCAGCTCACCACCCAACTCAGGATTTGAGAGCAATCAGCCCCAGCATTTT. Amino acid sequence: CASSPPNSGFESNQPQHF.

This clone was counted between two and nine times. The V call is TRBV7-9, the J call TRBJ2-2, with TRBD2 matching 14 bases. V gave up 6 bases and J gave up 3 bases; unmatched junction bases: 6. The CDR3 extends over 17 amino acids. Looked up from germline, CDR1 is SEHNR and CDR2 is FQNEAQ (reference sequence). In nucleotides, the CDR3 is TGTGCCAGCAGGACGGGACTAGCGGGAGATTACACCGGGGAGCTGTTTTTT. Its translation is CASRTGLAGDYTGELFF.

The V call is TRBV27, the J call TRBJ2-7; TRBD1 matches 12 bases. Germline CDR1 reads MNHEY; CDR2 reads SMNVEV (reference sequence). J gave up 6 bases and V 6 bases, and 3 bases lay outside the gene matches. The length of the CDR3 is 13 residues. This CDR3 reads CASRGQGAGEQYF. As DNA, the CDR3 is TGTGCCAGCAGGGGACAGGGGGCAGGCGAGCAGTACTTC.

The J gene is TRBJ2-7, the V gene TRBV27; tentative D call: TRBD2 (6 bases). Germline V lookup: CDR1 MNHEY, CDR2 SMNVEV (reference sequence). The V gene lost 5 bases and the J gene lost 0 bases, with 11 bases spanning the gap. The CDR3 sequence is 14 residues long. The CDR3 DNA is TGTGCCAGCAGTCGGGGGACGGACTCCTACGAGCAGTACTTC. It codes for CASSRGTDSYEQYF.

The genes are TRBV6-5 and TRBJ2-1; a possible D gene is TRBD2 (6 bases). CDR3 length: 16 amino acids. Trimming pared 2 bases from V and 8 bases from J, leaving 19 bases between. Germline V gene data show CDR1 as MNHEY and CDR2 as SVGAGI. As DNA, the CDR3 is TGTGCCAGCAGTTACGGGGGGAATCCGTCTCGACATGAGCAGTTCTTC. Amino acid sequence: CASSYGGNPSRHEQFF.

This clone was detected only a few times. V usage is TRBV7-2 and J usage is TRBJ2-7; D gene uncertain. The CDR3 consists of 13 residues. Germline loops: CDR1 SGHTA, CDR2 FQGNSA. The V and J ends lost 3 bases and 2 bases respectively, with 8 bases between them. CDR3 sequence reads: CASSFYGPYEQYF. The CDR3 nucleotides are TGTGCCAGCAGCTTCTACGGTCCCTACGAGCAGTACTTC.

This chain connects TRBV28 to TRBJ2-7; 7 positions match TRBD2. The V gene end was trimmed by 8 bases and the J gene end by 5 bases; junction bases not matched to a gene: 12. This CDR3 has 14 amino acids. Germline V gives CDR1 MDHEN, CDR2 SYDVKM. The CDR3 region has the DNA TGTGCCAGCCCCTGGGCGGGAGATGTGAACGAGCAGTACTTC. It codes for CASPWAGDVNEQYF.

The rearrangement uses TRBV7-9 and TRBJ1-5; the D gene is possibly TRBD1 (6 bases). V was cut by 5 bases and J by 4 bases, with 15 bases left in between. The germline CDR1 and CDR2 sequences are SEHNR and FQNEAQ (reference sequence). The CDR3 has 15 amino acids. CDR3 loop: CASSLMGGANQPQHF. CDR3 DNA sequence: TGTGCCAGCAGCCTCATGGGGGGGGCGAATCAGCCCCAGCATTTT. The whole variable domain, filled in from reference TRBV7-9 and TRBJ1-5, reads DTGVSQNPRHKITKRGQNVTFRCDPISEHNRLYWYRQTLGQGPEFLTYFQNEAQLEKSRLLSDRFSAERPKGSFSTLEIQRTEQGDSAMYLCASSLMGGANQPQHFGDGTRLSIL.

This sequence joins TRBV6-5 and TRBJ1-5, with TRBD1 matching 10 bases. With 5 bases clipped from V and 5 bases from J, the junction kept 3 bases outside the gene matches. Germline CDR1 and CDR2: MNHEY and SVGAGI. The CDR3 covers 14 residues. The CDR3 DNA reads TGTGCCAGCAGTAAGGACAGGGGGGATCAGCCCCAGCATTTT. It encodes CASSKDRGDQPQHF.